The source of this TCR beta chain is a study of CD8 T cells in Susac syndrome. Negative isolation was used for CD8+ and CD4+ T cells and FACS enrichment for TEMRA cells. The RNA, about 0.45 to 1 ug, was put through reverse transcription using random hexamers. The immunoSEQ assay covered 54 Vbeta and 13 Jbeta segments for CDR3. One entry per CDR3 protein, called by TCRdb with MiXCR from the immunoSEQ multiplex PCR reads. The sample yields about 180,000 distinct CDR3 sequences, 85% to 95% seen once. V dropped 0 bases and J dropped 4 bases, with 16 bases sitting between them. The CDR3 consists of 16 residues. CDR1 SGHDN and CDR2 FVKESK come from the germline V gene.

The sample taken for sequencing was CD8+ T cells from PBMCs. The chain recombines TRBV14 with TRBJ2-7; tentatively, D is TRBD1 (6 bases). The TCR sequence derives from a human donor with multiple sclerosis. The CDR3 loop is CASSQELDSAVYEQYF. DNA of the CDR3: TGTGCCAGCAGCCAAGAATTGGACAGTGCGGTGTACGAGCAGTACTTC.